This T cell receptor beta chain originates from a study of shared clonotypes between healthy human individuals. Study observations and caveats: A limitation of the genetic and exposure-history diversity represented arose from few donors. Naive subsets usually exceeded memory subsets in estimated richness.

The CDR3 runs to 15 residues. Germline lookup yields CDR1 SGHRS and CDR2 YFSETQ. V was shortened by 4 bases and J by 0 bases, with 14 bases between the two germline ends. Libraries were prepared by immunoSEQ multiplex PCR; TCRdb keeps only in-frame clonotypes and omits some of them. The table has approximately 2.3 million clones, approximately 93% seen once. On this clone: Its antigen is as yet unknown.

Investigators divided CD4+ cells into CD45RA+ naive and CD45RA-negative memory subsets. Sequences were obtained from naive CD4+ T cells from PBMCs. Subset here: CD45RA+ positively selected. The V call is TRBV5-1, the J call TRBJ2-7; D remains unclear. The clonotype was recovered from a man aged 18-30 years in good health. Some clones in this sample may be carry-over from other donors' samples. The CDR3 loop is CASSPNGVNSYEQYF. The CDR3 coding sequence is TGCGCCAGCAGCCCGAACGGTGTAAACTCCTACGAGCAGTACTTC. Based on the CDR3 plus reference TRBV5-1 and TRBJ2-7, the full variable domain is KAGVTQTPRYLIKTRGQQVTLSCSPISGHRSVSWYQQTPGQGLQFLFEYFSETQRNKGNFPGRFSGRQFSNSRSEMNVSTLELGDSALYLCASSPNGVNSYEQYFGPGTRLTVT.